This T cell receptor (beta chain) was documented in a study of blood T cell repertoires in COVID-19. Study as a whole: Samples representing acute and convalescent COVID-19 were sourced from the United States, Italy and Spain.

Sequencing used immunoSEQ multiplex PCR; TCRdb keeps in-frame clones, though not all of them. Among 75,000 or so clones listed, 70% to 90% were seen once. Germline trimming cut 3 bases from V and 5 bases from J; bases unmatched to any gene: 3. CDR1 KGHSH and CDR2 LQKENI come from the germline V gene. The CDR3 totals 14 residues. The receptor was isolated from a man aged 50 or older with acute or convalescent COVID-19. What was sequenced was peripheral blood. The chain recombines TRBV18 with TRBJ2-5, with TRBD2 matching 10 bases. CDR3 coding DNA: TGTGCCAGCTCACCCAGCGGGGGGGCGGAGACCCAGTACTTC. Amino acids: CASSPSGGAETQYF.